The 22 T cell receptor beta chains below were found in one sample sequenced in a study of molecular identifiers for immune sequencing clone quantification. TCRdb reprocessed the PCR reads with MiXCR, giving one entry per CDR3 protein. The sample carries around 460,000 distinct CDR3 sequences, roughly 24% recorded once. Sequencing input: naive CD8+ T cells from blood, with Jurkat cell RNA spiked in. The subset: FACS-sorted CD8+CD4-CCR7+CD45RA+ naive T cells. Every receptor here comes from a human donor in good health. Some libraries in this study had Jurkat cell RNA spiked in.

This clonotype was seen many times. The chain joins TRBV12-3 or TRBV12-4 to TRBJ1-1; maybe TRBD1 (6 bases). The V end was cut by 5 bases, the J end by 11 bases, with 12 bases between. CDR3 length: 11 amino acids. For the CDR3, the DNA is TGTGCCAGCAGTCCCCAGGGGCACGCTTTCTTT. Its translation: CASSPQGHAFF.

There are a few counts of this clonotype. At one of its ends the junction is not consistent with the germline gene, which may arise from a read error. The chain has TRBV3-1 and TRBJ1-2, with a weak D call TRBD1 (6 bases). In germline, CDR1 is LGHDT, CDR2 YNNKEL (reference sequence). This CDR3 spans 17 amino acids. The CDR3 DNA reads as TGTGCCAGCAGCCGAGAGGACAGAAATCACTTCAACTATAGCTACACCTTC. It encodes CASSREDRNHFNYSYTF. Variable domain in full (rest from reference TRBV3-1 and TRBJ1-2): DTAVSQTPKYLVTQMGNDKSIKCEQNLGHDTMYWYKQDSKKFLKIMFSYNNKELIINETVPNRFSPKSPDKAHLNLHINSLELGDSAVYFCASSREDRNHFNYSYTFGSGTRLTVV.

This clonotype was counted a few times. Given a much more abundant clone one base away, this may be a read error. This chain links TRBV29-1 with TRBJ1-3; possibly TRBD1 for D (6 bases). Germline-derived CDR1 and CDR2 are SQVTM and ANQGSEA. The CDR3 has 14 amino acids. DNA of the CDR3: TGCGGCGTTGTTTCAGGGGTCTCTGGAAACACCATATATTTT. Residues: CGVVSGVSGNTIYF.

This clonotype was detected ten times or more. The chain recombines TRBV28 with TRBJ1-2; perhaps TRBD1 as D (5 bases). Per the germline V gene, CDR1 is MDHEN and CDR2 is SYDVKM. CDR3 length: 15 amino acids. The V gene lost 3 bases and the J gene lost 3 bases, with 14 bases spanning the gap. The CDR3 loop is CASSFRMGRDYGYTF. The CDR3 DNA reads as TGTGCCAGCAGTTTTAGAATGGGGCGCGACTATGGCTACACCTTC.

Note on this clonotype: A much larger clone is a single base away; this may be a read error. This chain connects TRBV5-3 to TRBJ2-5; D unresolved. TRBV5-3 is labeled an ORF, and its function is uncertain. The CDR3 runs to 16 residues. The CDR3 here is CASSLGSGHPRETQYF. As DNA, the CDR3 is TGTGCCAGCAGCTTAGGATCAGGTCACCCAAGAGAGACCCAGTACTTC.

This sequence joins TRBV4-3 and TRBJ2-7; D ambiguous. Per the germline V gene, CDR1 is LGHNA and CDR2 is YSLEER. Trimming cost V 0 bases and J 1 base, with 10 bases left between them. The CDR3 loop spans 15 amino acids. CDR3 region: CASSQDWSPSYEQYF. The CDR3 DNA is TGCGCCAGCAGCCAAGATTGGTCCCCATCCTACGAGCAGTACTTC.

The chain is built from TRBV5-1 and TRBJ2-7, with D perhaps matching TRBD2 (5 bases). The V end lost 3 bases, the J end lost 3 bases, and 13 bases lay between the germline ends. Germline V gene data show CDR1 as SGHRS and CDR2 as YFSETQ. There are 14 residues in the CDR3. DNA of the CDR3: TGCGCCAGCAGCTCACGAGGGCCGGTCTACGAGCAGTACTTC. Amino acid sequence: CASSSRGPVYEQYF.

This clonotype showed up just a few times. This rearrangement joins TRBV6-5 to TRBJ2-6; 7 nucleotides line up with TRBD2. CDR3 length equals 16 residues. Unmatched junction bases numbered 8, after V lost 6 bases and J lost 3 bases. Germline values: CDR1 MNHEY, CDR2 SVGAGI. CDR3 residues: CASSFQSGIGANVLTF. Here the CDR3 DNA reads TGTGCCAGCAGCTTCCAAAGCGGGATTGGGGCCAACGTCCTGACTTTC.

The V and J genes are TRBV20-1 and TRBJ2-7; 8 bases match TRBD2. The CDR3 consists of 14 residues. V dropped 6 bases and J dropped 3; count of bases not matched to a gene: 10. CDR1 and CDR2 from the germline V gene are DFQATT and SNEGSKA (reference sequence). In nucleotides, the CDR3 is TGCAGTGCCCCTAGCGGGTTTGGGCACTACGAGCAGTACTTC. Its protein product is CSAPSGFGHYEQYF.

This clonotype has only a few counts. The chain employs TRBV27 and TRBJ2-7; TRBD2 agrees at 7 bases. The CDR3 sequence is 15 residues long. J lost 5 bases, V lost 0 bases, and 7 bases had no gene match. Germline V gives CDR1 MNHEY, CDR2 SMNVEV (reference sequence). The DNA for the CDR3 is TGTGCCAGCAGTTTATCTGGCGGGAGTAACAACGAGCAGTACTTC. Its protein product is CASSLSGGSNNEQYF.

At least ten counts were recorded for this clonotype. This chain connects TRBV19 to TRBJ2-3; possible D gene TRBD2, 5 bases. The germline V gene encodes CDR1 LNHDA and CDR2 SQIVND (reference sequence). Trimming shortened V by 5 bases and J by 4 bases, and 10 bases separated the two germline ends. This CDR3 region has 13 residues. The CDR3 region is CASSQGSADTQYF. The CDR3 coding sequence is TGTGCCAGTAGTCAAGGGAGTGCAGATACGCAGTATTTT.

This chain joins TRBV9 and TRBJ2-2, with unresolved D. Germline loops: CDR1 SGDLS, CDR2 YYNGEE. This CDR3 has 15 amino acids. The V end was cut by 0 bases, the J end by 4 bases, with 10 bases between. The CDR3 region is CASSVASRPTGELFF. CDR3 in DNA: TGTGCCAGCAGCGTAGCGAGTAGACCCACCGGGGAGCTGTTTTTT.

This clonotype appeared many times. V usage is TRBV7-9 and J usage is TRBJ1-4; possibly TRBD1 for D (5 bases). This CDR3 is built from 14 residues. CDR1 and CDR2 from the germline V gene are SEHNR and FQNEAQ (reference sequence). The V gene lost 5 bases and the J gene lost 3 bases, with 10 bases spanning the gap. CDR3 region: CASSHRGSNEKLFF. In DNA, the CDR3 is TGTGCCAGCAGCCATAGGGGATCTAATGAAAAACTGTTTTTT.

In its sample, this clonotype was seen a few times. J is TRBJ2-7 and V is TRBV19, with TRBD1 identical over 7 bases. V was pared by 6 bases and J by 2 bases, with 10 bases of the junction left unmatched. Germline CDR1 LNHDA, CDR2 SQIVND (reference sequence). This CDR3 has 15 residues. The CDR3 DNA reads TGTGCCAGTAGCCCAGCCACAGGGGACACCTACGAGCAGTACTTC. This encodes CASSPATGDTYEQYF.

Points on this clonotype: This may be a read error: a much more frequent sequence differs by one nucleotide. The chain recombines TRBV30 with TRBJ1-1; a possible D gene is TRBD1 (5 bases). Germline CDR1 reads GTSNPN; CDR2 reads SVGIG (reference sequence). The V end lost 3 bases, the J end lost 5 bases, and 13 bases lay between the germline ends. CDR3 length: 13 amino acids. In DNA form, the CDR3 reads TGTGCCTGGAGGCTTCTACAGGAGACTGAAGCTTTCTTT. The encoded protein is CAWRLLQETEAFF.

This clonotype was counted at least ten times. The CDR3 nucleotides read TGCGCCAGCAGCCAAGGGGGCTCCTATAATTCACCCCTCCACTTT. Protein: CASSQGGSYNSPLHF. The chain carries TRBV4-1 and TRBJ1-6, with D uncertain. This CDR3 has 15 amino acids. V was clipped by 1 base and J by 0 bases, with 4 bases between them. The V gene's germline CDR1 is MGHRA and CDR2 YSYEKL.

The V call is TRBV19, the J call TRBJ2-7; 7 nucleotides match TRBD2. This CDR3 region has 15 residues. The junction had 10 bases not matched to a gene; V was cut back by 5 bases and J by 3 bases. Germline CDR1 LNHDA, CDR2 SQIVND (reference sequence). The CDR3 bases are TGTGCCAGTAGTCCCCGGGCGGGGGAACACTACGAGCAGTACTTC. It specifies CASSPRAGEHYEQYF.

V is TRBV13 and J is TRBJ2-7, with D possibly matching TRBD2 (5 bases). The germline V and J ends were trimmed by 2 bases and 3 bases, with 8 bases remaining between them. Per the germline V gene, CDR1 is PRHDT and CDR2 is FYEKMQ (reference sequence). The CDR3 consists of 13 residues. This CDR3 is CASSLMRVYEQYF. CDR3 bases: TGTGCCAGCAGCTTAATGAGGGTCTACGAGCAGTACTTC.

The sample holds a few counts of this clonotype. A junction boundary mismatches the germline segment, possibly from a read error. CDR3 loop: CASGLVSGGPTDTQYF. CDR3 in DNA: TGTGCCAGCGGCTTGGTTAGCGGGGGCCCCACAGATACGCAGTATTTT. The chain couples TRBV5-5 to TRBJ2-3; 9 bases are a match to TRBD2. Germline values: CDR1 SGHKS, CDR2 YYEKEE (reference sequence). The length of the CDR3 is 16 residues.

The sample holds a few counts of this clonotype. V usage is TRBV28 and J usage is TRBJ2-6, with a tentative D call TRBD2 (5 bases). V was cut by 6 bases and J by 3 bases, with 18 bases left in between. Germline assignment: CDR1 MDHEN and CDR2 SYDVKM. This CDR3 comprises 17 residues. This CDR3 reads CASRTGPQRGGANVLTF. The CDR3 bases are TGTGCCAGCAGAACCGGACCCCAACGGGGTGGGGCCAACGTCCTGACTTTC.

This clonotype was counted a few times. The J gene is TRBJ2-7, the V gene TRBV6-2 or TRBV6-3, with D unclear. This CDR3 is built from 11 residues. V gave up 11 bases and J gave up 2 bases, with 10 bases separating them. Germline CDR1 is MNHEY and CDR2 is SVGEGT. The CDR3 loop is CACRYAYEQYF. CDR3 sequence (DNA): TGTGCCTGCCGTTACGCCTACGAGCAGTACTTC.

This clonotype has only a few counts. This rearrangement joins TRBV4-3 to TRBJ2-1; 13 nucleotides match TRBD2. V dropped 0 bases and J dropped 8; count of bases not matched to a gene: 16. Germline V gene lookup returns CDR1 LGHNA and CDR2 YSLEER. This CDR3 comprises 20 residues. The CDR3 is CASSQDLTSGGAIPFDEQFF. DNA of the CDR3: TGCGCCAGCAGCCAAGATCTAACTAGCGGGGGGGCAATACCCTTCGATGAGCAGTTCTTC.